Reported below is one T cell receptor (beta chain). TCRdb keeps only in-frame clones here, not all; method: immunoSEQ multiplex PCR. The sample consists of around 50,000 clones, about 94% of them appearing once. Germline CDR1 reads WSHSY; CDR2 reads SAAADI. The CDR3 is 12 residues long. V lost 10 bases and J lost 10; bases outside the gene matches: 9. The record originates from a study of T cell changes during pregnancy in multiple sclerosis. V is TRBV10-2 and J is TRBJ2-2, with 7 bases aligning to TRBD2. The sample was CD8+ T cells from peripheral blood mononuclear cells, taken in the first trimester of pregnancy. This TCR was recovered from a female donor with multiple sclerosis, enrolled in a pregnancy study. CDR3 sequence reads: CATGLVAAELFF. The CDR3 bases are TGCGCCACAGGACTAGTGGCGGCGGAGCTGTTTTTT.